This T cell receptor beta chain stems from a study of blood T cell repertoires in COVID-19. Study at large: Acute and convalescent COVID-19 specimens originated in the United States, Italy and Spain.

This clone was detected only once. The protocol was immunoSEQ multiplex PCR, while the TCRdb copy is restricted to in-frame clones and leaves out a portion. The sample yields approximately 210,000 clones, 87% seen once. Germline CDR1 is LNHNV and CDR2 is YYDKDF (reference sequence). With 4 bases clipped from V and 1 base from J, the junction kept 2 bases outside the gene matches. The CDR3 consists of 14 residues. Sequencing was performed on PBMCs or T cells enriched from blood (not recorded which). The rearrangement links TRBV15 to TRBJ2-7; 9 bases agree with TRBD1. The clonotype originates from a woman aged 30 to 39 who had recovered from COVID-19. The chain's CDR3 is CATSIGTGSYEQYF. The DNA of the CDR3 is TGTGCCACCAGCATCGGGACAGGGTCCTACGAGCAGTACTTC.